A selection of T cell receptor beta chains follows, all from one sample in a study of CD8 T cells in ankylosing spondylitis. MiXCR, applied by TCRdb to the 5' RACE reads, yields one record per CDR3 protein. The table includes roughly 220,000 distinct CDR3 sequences, about 10% detected once. The sample was blood, either unsorted or a sorted T cell fraction (not recorded which). All receptors come from a male donor with ankylosing spondylitis or in good health (not recorded which). Both conserved end residues are part of each CDR3. A D gene is named only where the DNA matches it firmly. Clone sizes are given selectively: once, few, many, or a class where the clone is expanded.

>TRBV6-5|TRBJ2-3|.|19|few
CASSYSRRVGRASTDTQYF
TGTGCCAGCAGTTACTCCCGTCGGGTAGGCCGAGCTAGCACAGATACGCAGTATTTT
>TRBV12-3/TRBV12-4|TRBJ2-7|.|16|.
CASSLGSEGLSYEQYF
TGTGCCAGCAGTTTGGGGAGCGAGGGCCTCTCCTACGAGCAGTACTTC
>TRBV27|TRBJ2-1|TRBD2|15|.
CASRLAGGPSNEQFF
TGTGCCAGCAGGCTAGCGGGGGGCCCCTCCAATGAGCAGTTCTTC
>TRBV12-3/TRBV12-4|TRBJ1-2|.|17|.
CASTPGWGPTGGGGYTF
TGTGCCAGCACTCCAGGCTGGGGGCCGACTGGGGGCGGTGGCTACACCTTC
>TRBV11-1|TRBJ1-3|.|14|many
CASSPDRSGNTIYF
TGTGCCTCAAGCCCGGACCGCTCTGGAAACACCATATATTTT
>TRBV7-2|TRBJ2-2|.|16|many
CASSLKYGWNTGELFF
TGTGCCAGCAGCTTAAAATACGGGTGGAACACCGGGGAGCTGTTTTTT
>TRBV5-1|TRBJ1-2|.|14|many
CASSSEEGLSGYTF
TGCGCCAGCAGCTCGGAAGAGGGTTTGTCTGGCTACACCTTC
>TRBV29-1|TRBJ1-3|.|14|many
CSVVGGFSGNTIYF
TGCAGCGTTGTCGGAGGATTTTCTGGAAACACCATATATTTT
>TRBV11-2|TRBJ2-5|.|11|many
CASSTLSAQYF
TGTGCCAGCAGCACTCTTTCGGCCCAGTACTTC
>TRBV7-2|TRBJ2-7|.|12|few
CASSTDSYEQYF
TGTGCCAGCAGCACAGACAGCTACGAGCAGTACTTC
>TRBV20-1|TRBJ2-1|TRBD2|15|few
CSGTGSGGHGDEQFF
TGCAGTGGGACGGGAAGCGGGGGCCACGGAGATGAGCAGTTCTTC
>TRBV5-1|TRBJ1-1|.|14|many
CASSTLGGGTEAFF
TGCGCCAGCAGTACCCTGGGGGGAGGCACTGAAGCTTTCTTT
>TRBV5-1|TRBJ2-7|.|14|many
CASSLVGGSYEQYF
TGCGCCAGCAGCTTGGTCGGCGGCTCCTACGAGCAGTACTTC
>TRBV9|TRBJ1-5|.|16|many
CASSVEARGVWEPQHF
TGTGCCAGCAGCGTAGAAGCTCGGGGGGTCTGGGAGCCCCAGCATTTT
>TRBV7-3|TRBJ2-2|.|15|many
CASSLVGDAPGELFF
TGTGCCAGCAGCTTAGTGGGAGACGCTCCCGGGGAGCTGTTTTTT
>TRBV3-1|TRBJ2-5|TRBD1|16|many
CASSQDTGGPSETQYF
TGTGCCAGCAGCCAAGATACAGGGGGCCCTTCGGAGACCCAGTACTTC
>TRBV29-1|TRBJ2-7|.|12|.
CSVESQNYEQYF
TGCAGCGTTGAAAGTCAAAACTACGAGCAGTACTTC
>TRBV7-8|TRBJ2-1|.|11|many
CASSSAAEQFF
TGTGCCAGCAGCTCGGCGGCTGAGCAGTTCTTC
>TRBV6-5|TRBJ1-1|.|13|few
CASSCPTGTEAFF
TGTGCCAGCAGTTGCCCGACCGGCACTGAAGCTTTCTTT
>TRBV20-1|TRBJ1-1|.|13|many
CSAKGPGDTEAFF
TGCAGTGCTAAGGGTCCGGGGGACACTGAAGCTTTCTTT
>TRBV5-1|TRBJ2-1|TRBD2|17|few
CASSPRTSGGVMNEQFF
TGCGCCAGCAGCCCCCGGACTAGCGGGGGGGTCATGAATGAGCAGTTCTTC
>TRBV21-1|TRBJ2-7|.|16|many
CASSNVRAESSYEQYF
TGTGCCAGCAGCAACGTCCGGGCCGAGAGCTCCTACGAGCAGTACTTC
>TRBV7-8|TRBJ1-4|TRBD1|14|many
CASSSTGGHEKLFF
TGTGCCAGCAGCTCGACAGGGGGTCATGAAAAACTGTTTTTT
>TRBV4-2|TRBJ1-2|.|16|.
CASSQDQVGANYGYTF
TGTGCCAGCAGCCAAGATCAGGTGGGGGCGAACTATGGCTACACCTTC
>TRBV7-9|TRBJ2-1|TRBD1|16|many
CASSLPDRGSYNEQFF
TGTGCCAGCAGCTTACCCGACAGGGGTTCCTACAATGAGCAGTTCTTC
>TRBV25-1|TRBJ2-3|TRBD1|14|.
CASVRTGQADTQYF
TGTGCCAGCGTCCGGACAGGGCAGGCAGATACGCAGTATTTT
>TRBV20-1|TRBJ2-5|.|12|.
CSAPPVGFAQYF
TGCAGTGCCCCACCCGTGGGGTTCGCCCAGTACTTC
>TRBV12-3/TRBV12-4|TRBJ2-7|TRBD2|14|.
CASSLRLAGGEQYF
TGTGCCAGCAGTTTAAGACTAGCGGGTGGCGAGCAGTACTTC
>TRBV12-3/TRBV12-4|TRBJ1-2|.|16|few
CATSYGGGADLNGYTF
TGTGCCACCTCGTATGGGGGTGGGGCAGACCTCAATGGCTACACCTTC
>TRBV7-2|TRBJ1-5|.|13|many
CASSPGPDQPQHF
TGTGCCAGCAGCCCAGGGCCGGATCAGCCCCAGCATTTT
>TRBV20-1|TRBJ2-3|.|12|many
CSARVAGDTQYF
TGCAGTGCTAGAGTGGCGGGGGATACGCAGTATTTT
>TRBV27|TRBJ2-7|.|14|few
CASGSWGRPYEQYF
TGTGCCAGCGGCAGTTGGGGGCGGCCCTACGAGCAGTACTTC
>TRBV30|TRBJ1-5|TRBD1|15|few
CAWRPTGAASQPQHF
TGTGCCTGGAGACCCACAGGGGCCGCGAGTCAGCCCCAGCATTTT
>TRBV5-1|TRBJ1-3|.|16|many
CASSLLGQGSSNTIYF
TGCGCCAGCAGCTTGCTAGGACAAGGCTCTTCGAACACCATATATTTT
>TRBV12-3/TRBV12-4|TRBJ2-2|.|16|many
CASSSKGGANTGELFF
TGTGCCAGCAGTTCCAAGGGGGGTGCGAACACCGGGGAGCTGTTTTTT
>TRBV29-1|TRBJ1-2|TRBD1|15|many
CSASPGQGAGYGYTF
TGCAGCGCTTCACCGGGACAGGGGGCCGGCTATGGCTACACCTTC
>TRBV20-1|TRBJ2-5|.|13|.
CSALKGGFDTQYF
TGCAGTGCTCTTAAGGGGGGGTTCGATACCCAGTACTTC
>TRBV7-2|TRBJ2-3|.|14|many
CASSLAHQADTQYF
TGTGCCAGCAGCTTAGCGCACCAAGCAGATACGCAGTATTTT
>TRBV5-5|TRBJ1-5|.|15|.
CASSPGSGDDQPQHF
TGTGCCAGCAGCCCTGGGTCAGGGGATGATCAGCCCCAGCATTTT
>TRBV7-9|TRBJ2-3|.|14|.
CASSHGTSSDTQYF
TGTGCCAGCAGCCACGGGACTTCCTCGGATACGCAGTATTTT